This T cell receptor beta chain was documented in a study of neurological immune-mediated disorders. Worth noting for this clonotype: The junction shows a germline mismatch at one end, possibly a read error.

The time point was: longitudinal time-point 3. CDR1 is MNHEY and CDR2 is SVGAGI in the germline V gene. The CDR3 has 14 residues. TCRdb used MiXCR to reprocess the 5' RACE reads, holding one entry per CDR3 protein. The sample consists of more than 95,000 distinct CDR3 sequences, 10% to 14% of them appearing once. Input material: PBMCs. The source is a female donor with HTLV-1-associated myelopathy (HAM/TSP). The genes are TRBV6-5 and TRBJ2-7; D may correspond to TRBD1 or TRBD2 (5 bases each). The CDR3 loop is CANSYRDGHYEQYF. CDR3 coding DNA: TGTGCCAACAGTTACCGGGACGGACACTACGAGCAGTACTTC.